This T cell receptor beta chain emerged from a study of blood T cell repertoires in COVID-19. On the study more broadly: Whether acute or convalescent, the COVID-19 samples came from the United States, Italy and Spain.

This clone was seen a handful of times. Authors' analysis steps: Quantification of nucleated cells was approximated via reference gene primer amplification. Repertoires were generated with immunoSEQ multiplex PCR, while TCRdb's copy carries only in-frame clones and drops some. V, J and clone size reflect that table, while D and trimming were determined from the DNA. The sample lists over 75,000 clones; about 80% were seen once. This CDR3 is 15 amino acids long. The V end was cut by 6 bases, the J end by 3 bases, with 18 bases between. Germline V gene lookup returns CDR1 SNHLY and CDR2 FYNNEI. Specimen: peripheral blood. The chain combines TRBV2 with TRBJ2-7; D perhaps matches TRBD1 (6 bases). This clonotype was sampled from a human donor in a cohort sampled during active COVID-19. In nucleotides, the CDR3 is TGTGCCAGCAGGCCCCGGGACACAGGAATCTACGAGCAGTACTTC. This codes for CASRPRDTGIYEQYF.